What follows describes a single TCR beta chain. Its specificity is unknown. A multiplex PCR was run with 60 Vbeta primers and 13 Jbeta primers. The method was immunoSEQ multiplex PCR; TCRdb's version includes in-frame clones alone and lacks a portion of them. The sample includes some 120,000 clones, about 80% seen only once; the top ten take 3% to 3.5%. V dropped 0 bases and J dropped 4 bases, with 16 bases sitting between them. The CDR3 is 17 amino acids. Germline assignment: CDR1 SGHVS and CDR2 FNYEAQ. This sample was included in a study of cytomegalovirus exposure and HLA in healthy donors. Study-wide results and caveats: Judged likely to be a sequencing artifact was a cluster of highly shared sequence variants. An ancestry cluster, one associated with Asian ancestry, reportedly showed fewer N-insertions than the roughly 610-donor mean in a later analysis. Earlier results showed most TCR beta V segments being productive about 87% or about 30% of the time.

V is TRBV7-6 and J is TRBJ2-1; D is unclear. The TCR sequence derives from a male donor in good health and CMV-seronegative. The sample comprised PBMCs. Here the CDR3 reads CASSLASFRNSYNEQFF. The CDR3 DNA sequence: TGTGCCAGCAGCTTAGCCTCCTTTCGAAACTCGTACAATGAGCAGTTCTTC.